These 23 T cell receptor beta chains were sequenced from one sample in a study of T cell responses to AZD1222 COVID-19 vaccine. Sequencing was performed with immunoSEQ multiplex PCR; in TCRdb, only in-frame clones are kept and a portion is missing. Of about 200,000 clones listed, roughly 94% are singletons. This specimen consisted of peripheral blood, obtained 28 days after the second dose of the MenACWY control vaccine. Receptors were obtained from an adult who received the MenACWY meningococcal vaccine as a control.

V is TRBV3-1 (or the pseudogene TRBV3-2) and J is TRBJ1-3, with D hard to call. The germline V gene encodes CDR1 LGHDT and CDR2 YNNKEL (reference sequence). The CDR3 sequence is 14 residues long. Trimming removed 4 bases at V and 2 bases at J, with 9 bases between. The CDR3 region is CASSPGYPGNTIYF. The CDR3 DNA follows: TGTGCCAGCAGCCCCGGATACCCTGGAAACACCATATATTTT.

The chain uses TRBV29-1 and TRBJ1-1; D ambiguous. The CDR3 is 11 residues long. Trimming cost V 6 bases and J 5 bases, with 10 bases left between them. Germline V gene lookup returns CDR1 SQVTM and CDR2 ANQGSEA. CDR3 loop: CSVLDTTEAFF. The CDR3 nucleotides are TGCAGCGTCCTCGACACTACTGAAGCTTTCTTT.

The chain recombines TRBV28 with TRBJ2-7, with 12 bases aligning to TRBD2. This CDR3 spans 15 amino acids. Germline-derived CDR1 and CDR2 are MDHEN and SYDVKM. V was clipped by 5 bases and J by 4 bases; unmatched bases: 6. DNA of the CDR3: TGTGCCAGCAGTCCGACCGGGACTAGCGGGTACGAGCAGTACTTC. Its translation: CASSPTGTSGYEQYF.

The chain employs TRBV9 and TRBJ2-7; TRBD1 is a possible D gene (5 bases). The germline V gene has CDR1 SGDLS and CDR2 YYNGEE. Trimming removed 3 bases at V and 3 bases at J, with 13 bases between. The CDR3 length is 14 residues. CDR3 DNA sequence: TGTGCCAGCAGCGGAGCAGGGCGCAACTACGAGCAGTACTTC. Amino acids: CASSGAGRNYEQYF.

The rearrangement links TRBV5-8 to TRBJ1-4; TRBD1 aligns across 7 bases. Trimming took 0 bases from V and 8 from J; bases not matched to a gene: 10. Germline V lookup: CDR1 SGHTS, CDR2 YDEGEE. This CDR3 spans 16 amino acids. The CDR3 region has the DNA TGTGCCAGCAGCTTGGGGCAGGGGGGTGAAAGGGAAAAACTGTTTTTT. Translating it yields CASSLGQGGEREKLFF. The entire variable domain, with the rest obtained from reference TRBV5-8 and TRBJ1-4, is as follows: EAGVTQSPTHLIKTRGQQATLRCSPISGHTSVYWYQQALGLGLQFLLWYDEGEERNRGNFPPRFSGRQFPNYSSELNVNALELEDSALYLCASSLGQGGEREKLFFGSGTQLSVL.

J is TRBJ1-5 and V is TRBV25-1; tentatively, D is TRBD1 (6 bases). The germline V gene has CDR1 MGHDK and CDR2 SYGVNS. CDR3 size: 13 residues. The germline V and J ends were trimmed by 1 base and 10 bases, with 11 bases remaining between them. CDR3 sequence (DNA): TGTGCCAGCAGTGAATTAGGGGGTGGTCCCCAGCATTTT. Its protein is CASSELGGGPQHF.

This clone was counted once. Different DNA sequences within this sample yield the same CDR3. The chain carries TRBV9 and TRBJ2-3; D perhaps matches TRBD1 (6 bases). The germline V gene encodes CDR1 SGDLS and CDR2 YYNGEE. The CDR3 covers 11 residues. V lost 5 bases, J lost 6 bases, and 7 bases lay in between. As DNA, the CDR3 is TGTGCCAGCAGTACAGGGGATACGCAGTATTTT. Its translation is CASSTGDTQYF. The variable domain in full, completed from reference TRBV9 and TRBJ2-3, reads DSGVTQTPKHLITATGQRVTLRCSPRSGDLSVYWYQQSLDQGLQFLIQYYNGEERAKGNILERFSAQQFPDLHSELNLSSLELGDSALYFCASSTGDTQYFGPGTRLTVL.

The chain has TRBV24-1 and TRBJ2-3; D might be TRBD1 (5 bases). Trimming left V 4 bases short and J 6 bases short, with 13 bases between. This CDR3 is built from 14 residues. Germline assignment: CDR1 KGHDR and CDR2 SFDVKD. The CDR3: CATSDRRTLDTQYF. CDR3 nucleotide sequence: TGTGCCACCAGTGACCGACGGACACTTGATACGCAGTATTTT.

The V call is TRBV28, the J call TRBJ1-2, with D unclear. Trimming removed 2 bases from V and 3 bases from J, with 4 bases in between. CDR3 length equals 12 residues. Germline V gene data show CDR1 as MDHEN and CDR2 as SYDVKM. The CDR3 coding sequence is TGTGCCAGCAGTTTACGGGACTATGGCTACACCTTC. It yields the protein CASSLRDYGYTF.

J is TRBJ2-1 and V is TRBV19; TRBD2 agrees at 8 bases. Germline CDR1 LNHDA, CDR2 SQIVND (reference sequence). J was trimmed by 4 bases and V by 6 bases; bases with no gene match: 8. The length of the CDR3 is 15 residues. The CDR3 loop reads CASRWGTSGYNEQFF. CDR3 nucleotides: TGTGCCAGTAGATGGGGAACTAGCGGTTACAATGAGCAGTTCTTC. Drawing the rest from reference TRBV19 and TRBJ2-1, the complete variable domain is DGGITQSPKYLFRKEGQNVTLSCEQNLNHDAMYWYRQDPGQGLRLIYYSQIVNDFQKGDIAEGYSVSREKKESFPLTVTSAQKNPTAFYLCASRWGTSGYNEQFFGPGTRLTVL.

The CDR3 loop is CASSQDVGSRNTEAFF. The DNA of the CDR3 is TGTGCCAGCAGCCAAGATGTGGGGTCGAGGAACACTGAAGCTTTCTTT. The rearrangement uses TRBV3-1 (or the pseudogene TRBV3-2) and TRBJ1-1; D unclear. In germline, CDR1 is LGHDT, CDR2 YNNKEL (reference sequence). The V end was cut by 0 bases, the J end by 1 base, with 12 bases between. The length of the CDR3 is 16 residues.

This clone was seen once. CDR3 in amino acids: CASSSGQGYNEQFF. CDR3 nucleotide sequence: TGTGCCAGCAGCTCGGGACAGGGCTACAATGAGCAGTTCTTC. V usage is TRBV11-2 and J usage is TRBJ2-1; 9 bases line up with TRBD1. Germline V lookup: CDR1 SGHAT, CDR2 FQNNGV. V lost 4 bases, J lost 3 bases, and 1 base stayed unmatched. This CDR3 is 14 amino acids long.

This chain connects TRBV11-2 to TRBJ1-5, with D perhaps matching TRBD1 (5 bases). With 1 base removed from V and 7 bases from J, the gap between germline ends came to 11 bases. CDR1 and CDR2 from the germline V gene are SGHAT and FQNNGV. The CDR3 covers 14 residues. The chain's CDR3 is CASSLAGVGQPQHF. The DNA for the CDR3 is TGTGCCAGCAGCTTAGCGGGGGTAGGGCAGCCCCAGCATTTT.

This chain links TRBV24-1 with TRBJ2-7, with TRBD2 matching 7 bases. In germline, CDR1 is KGHDR, CDR2 SFDVKD. The ends lost 4 bases at V and 6 bases at J; junction bases unmatched: 14. The CDR3 runs to 16 residues. The CDR3 sequence: CATSETGGGRVGEQYF. CDR3 coding DNA: TGTGCCACCAGTGAAACTGGCGGGGGAAGGGTAGGCGAGCAGTACTTC.

This clone was counted once. The rearrangement uses TRBV11-2 and TRBJ2-1; perhaps TRBD2 as D (6 bases). The CDR3 has 15 amino acids. V lost 8 bases and J 5 bases, leaving 19 bases between the germline ends. In germline, CDR1 is SGHAT, CDR2 FQNNGV. This CDR3 reads CASRKAGTPDNEQFF. The CDR3 coding sequence is TGTGCCAGCCGTAAAGCCGGGACTCCAGACAATGAGCAGTTCTTC.

The chain carries TRBV6-2 or TRBV6-3 and TRBJ2-7; TRBD1 matches 8 bases. The V gene end was trimmed by 2 bases and the J gene end by 5 bases; junction bases not matched to a gene: 11. Germline V CDR1 and CDR2: MNHEY, SVGEGT. CDR3 length equals 16 residues. The CDR3 region is CASSYALGDRLHEQYF. The CDR3 nucleotides are TGTGCCAGCAGTTACGCCTTGGGGGACAGGCTGCACGAGCAGTACTTC.

This rearrangement joins TRBV9 to TRBJ2-3; D possibly matches TRBD1 or TRBD2 (5 bases each). V lost 4 bases, J lost 0 bases, and 15 bases lay in between. The germline CDR1 and CDR2 sequences are SGDLS and YYNGEE. The CDR3 covers 16 residues. CDR3 sequence (DNA): TGTGCCAGCAGCCCCAGGGAGATCGGGAGCACAGATACGCAGTATTTT. Its protein product is CASSPREIGSTDTQYF.

This sequence joins TRBV11-3 and TRBJ1-1, with 9 bases lining up with TRBD1. Unmatched junction bases numbered 2, after V lost 5 bases and J lost 4 bases. In germline, CDR1 is SGHNT, CDR2 YENEEA. CDR3 length: 13 amino acids. The CDR3 region has the DNA TGTGCCAGCAGCAAGACAGGGGGCACTGAAGCTTTCTTT. Protein product: CASSKTGGTEAFF.

The chain combines TRBV30 with TRBJ2-7; D is unresolved. V gave up 0 bases and J gave up 0 bases, with 6 bases separating them. The CDR3 has 13 amino acids. From germline, CDR1 is GTSNPN and CDR2 SVGIG (reference sequence). DNA for the CDR3: TGTGCCTGGAGTGTTGCCAGCTCCTACGAGCAGTACTTC. Amino acids: CAWSVASSYEQYF.

The chain couples TRBV7-2 to TRBJ2-5, with D unresolved. Trimming cost V 0 bases and J 4 bases, with 3 bases left between them. Germline assignment: CDR1 SGHTA and CDR2 FQGNSA. CDR3 length: 12 residues. The CDR3 DNA sequence: TGTGCCAGCAGCTTAGCTAGAGAGACCCAGTACTTC. This sequence encodes CASSLARETQYF. The variable domain in full, with the rest retrieved from reference TRBV7-2 and TRBJ2-5, is GAGVSQSPSNKVTEKGKDVELRCDPISGHTALYWYRQSLGQGLEFLIYFQGNSAPDKSGLPSDRFSAERTGGSVSTLTIQRTQQEDSAVYLCASSLARETQYFGPGTRLLVL.

This sequence joins TRBV3-1 (or the pseudogene TRBV3-2) and TRBJ1-4; D is possibly TRBD1 (5 bases). CDR1 is LGHDT, CDR2 YNNKEL, per germline (reference sequence). The CDR3 loop spans 13 amino acids. The germline V and J ends were trimmed by 3 bases and 5 bases, with 7 bases remaining between them. The CDR3 loop is CASSQGTNEKLFF. The CDR3 coding sequence is TGTGCCAGCAGCCAGGGGACCAATGAAAAACTGTTTTTT.

The chain couples TRBV3-1 (or the pseudogene TRBV3-2) to TRBJ2-4, with D tentatively TRBD1 or TRBD2 (5 bases each). The CDR3 sequence is 16 residues long. Between the trimmed V and J ends, which lost 4 bases and 0 bases, there was a span of 13 bases. In germline, CDR1 is LGHDT, CDR2 YNNKEL (reference sequence). CDR3 in amino acids: CASSLEDNLAKNIQYF. For the CDR3, the DNA is TGTGCCAGCAGCCTGGAGGACAACTTAGCCAAAAACATTCAGTACTTC.

This chain joins TRBV27 and TRBJ2-1; D is possibly TRBD2 (5 bases). Looked up from germline, CDR1 is MNHEY and CDR2 is SMNVEV (reference sequence). The germline V and J ends were trimmed by 0 bases and 2 bases, with 11 bases remaining between them. The CDR3 length is 16 residues. The CDR3: CASSLSSGETYNEQFF. The CDR3 nucleotides are TGTGCCAGCAGTTTATCATCCGGGGAAACCTACAATGAGCAGTTCTTC.